The sequence of this T cell receptor beta chain was determined in a study of blood T cell repertoires in COVID-19 (dated by TCRdb to 2019 to 2021). Context from the whole study: The collaborator samples originated in the United States, Italy and Spain and spanned the acute and convalescent phases of COVID-19. The prospective study material was composed of cDNA or gDNA derived from T cells, B-cell-depleted T cells, or PBMCs. The dataset comprised deeply sampled blood TCRbeta repertoires from subjects exposed to, actively infected with, or recovered from COVID-19. A freely available public database, intended as a resource for researchers studying the immune response to SARS-CoV-2, is where the repertoires were released. The samples were drawn from two sources: the first 160 participants of the ongoing ImmuneRACE study, and 950 to 1,500 subjects contributed by 6 global collaborators. The sample metadata nearly always contained a de-identified subject ID, COVID-19 status, age in years and sex. Where available, HLA class I and class II types were obtained from metadata supplied by the sample provider rather than from assay-based typing. The full study reports these points: The quantity of clinical and demographic metadata differed by source and by participant and was supplied without curation.

TCRbeta CDR3 regions were amplified from genomic DNA by means of the immunoSEQ Assay, a bias-controlled multiplex PCR. Per the authors' processing: The number of nucleated cells in each sample was estimated by amplification of reference gene primers within the assay. To quantify the absolute abundance of each unique TCRbeta CDR3 rearrangement, sequence reads were collapsed and filtered. For each sample, productive Simpson clonality was calculated by taking the square root of Simpson's diversity index across productive rearrangements. TCRdb's version of the immuneACCESS table is confined to in-frame rearrangements and falls short of the full clone set. An unresolved V gene accounts for under half of the shortfall where checked; the remainder is of unknown origin. That table supplies the V and J calls and clone size; D and trimming were determined from the DNA. The sample yields roughly 280,000 clones; 80% to 90% were counted once. The ten largest account for roughly 4.3% of the sample.

On this clone: The antigen it binds to is not known. It has no much larger one-base neighbor in the sample; base qualities were not kept.

In the prospective study, participants were 18 to 89 years old, resided in about 25 geographic areas of the United States, and were enrolled through a virtual design. To assign participants to cohorts, the prospective study relied on clinical history that participants themselves reported in a screening survey and a study questionnaire. Each participant in the prospective study had whole blood, serum and a nasopharyngeal or oropharyngeal swab collected by mobile phlebotomists. Over an approximately 2-month period, participants in the prospective study had the option of providing additional blood draws and questionnaires. Before DNA extraction, blood samples from the prospective study were shipped at room temperature or frozen. The CDR3 has 17 amino acids, counting the end cysteine and phenylalanine. The kept DNA is CDR3 alone, 51 bases in frame from the first base. V and J lose 2 bases and 1 base, and a span of 15 bases separates them. Reading the germline V gene gives CDR1 MNHNS and CDR2 SASEGT.

This chain joins TRBV6-1 to TRBJ1-5; possibly the D gene is TRBD1, per 5 matching bases. The sample consisted of PBMCs or T cells enriched from blood (not recorded which). The clonotype comes from a woman between 25 and 40 years old with acute COVID-19. The CDR3 loop reads CASSETGTSGSNQPQHF. The sequenced DNA is TGTGCCAGCAGTGAAACTGGGACTTCGGGCAGCAATCAGCCCCAGCATTTT.